The 26 T cell receptor beta chains reported below all come from one sample, sequenced in a study of blood T cell repertoires in COVID-19. Generated by immunoSEQ multiplex PCR, the TCRdb table keeps only in-frame clones and is missing some. The table has 15,000 to 20,000 clones, about three quarters seen once. Sequencing was carried out using peripheral blood. The receptors come from a man between 60 and 75 years old with acute or convalescent COVID-19.

This clone was picked up one time. This chain connects TRBV14 to TRBJ2-3; no clear D. Trimming removed 2 bases from V and 0 bases from J, with 6 bases in between. Germline V CDR1 and CDR2: SGHDN, FVKESK. This CDR3 region has 14 residues. The CDR3 DNA sequence: TGTGCCAGCAGCCAATTCTCTAGCACAGATACGCAGTATTTT. As protein: CASSQFSSTDTQYF.

This clone was detected a few times. The chain couples TRBV11-3 to TRBJ2-1; D remains ambiguous. CDR1 is SGHNT, CDR2 YENEEA, per germline. This CDR3 has 11 amino acids. The germline V and J ends were trimmed by 5 bases and 10 bases, with 9 bases remaining between them. The CDR3 sequence is CASSREREQFF. DNA of the CDR3: TGTGCCAGCAGCAGAGAACGGGAGCAGTTCTTC.

V and J are TRBV5-4 and TRBJ2-7, with a tentative D call TRBD1 (6 bases). There are 14 residues in the CDR3. Trimming shortened V by 5 bases and J by 2 bases, and 14 bases separated the two germline ends. Germline values: CDR1 SGHNT, CDR2 YYREEE (reference sequence). The CDR3 DNA reads TGTGCCAGCAGTCTCGGACAGTCTACCTACGAGCAGTACTTC. This sequence encodes CASSLGQSTYEQYF. Together with reference TRBV5-4 and TRBJ2-7, the CDR3 gives the full variable domain: ETGVTQSPTHLIKTRGQQVTLRCSSQSGHNTVSWYQQALGQGPQFIFQYYREEENGRGNFPPRFSGLQFPNYSSELNVNALELDDSALYLCASSLGQSTYEQYFGPGTRLTVT.

This clone was seen a handful of times. In DNA, the CDR3 is TGTGCCAGCAGCCGTTCCCGGGACAGGCGAAACCGTAACTATGGCTACACCTTC. Amino acid sequence: CASSRSRDRRNRNYGYTF. This rearrangement joins TRBV7-2 to TRBJ1-2, with TRBD1 matching over 8 bases. Per the germline V gene, CDR1 is SGHTA and CDR2 is FQGNSA. CDR3 size: 18 residues. V shed 5 bases and J 1 base; nucleotides not matched to a gene: 15.

The chain carries TRBV5-1 and TRBJ2-2; 11 bases agree with TRBD2. The CDR3 covers 18 residues. The germline gives CDR1 SGHRS, CDR2 YFSETQ. V was pared by 3 bases and J by 2 bases, with 9 bases of the junction left unmatched. The CDR3 coding sequence is TGCGCCAGCAGCTCCGGAATACTAGCGGGGGTTAACACCGGGGAGCTGTTTTTT. This translates into CASSSGILAGVNTGELFF.

The J gene is TRBJ1-2, the V gene TRBV9; 8 nucleotides align to TRBD1. Trimming cost V 5 bases and J 7 bases; bases outside gene matches: 7. Germline V CDR1 and CDR2: SGDLS, YYNGEE. There are 13 residues in the CDR3. The CDR3 is CASRDDRGGGYTF. The CDR3 nucleotides read TGTGCCAGCAGGGACGACAGGGGCGGTGGCTACACCTTC. The full variable domain, its missing parts supplied by reference TRBV9 and TRBJ1-2, is DSGVTQTPKHLITATGQRVTLRCSPRSGDLSVYWYQQSLDQGLQFLIQYYNGEERAKGNILERFSAQQFPDLHSELNLSSLELGDSALYFCASRDDRGGGYTFGSGTRLTVV.

The chain links TRBV2 to TRBJ1-2; D uncertain. V lost 6 bases and J 8 bases, leaving 19 bases between the germline ends. Germline CDR1 is SNHLY and CDR2 is FYNNEI. The CDR3 consists of 14 residues. The CDR3 sequence: CASRDLTDLGGYTF. The CDR3 DNA reads as TGTGCCAGCAGAGATCTTACAGACCTTGGGGGCTACACCTTC.

The chain is built from TRBV24-1 and TRBJ1-5, with 7 bases fitting TRBD1. The V segment lost 7 bases and the J segment 1 base; nucleotides outside the gene matches: 6. There are 15 residues in the CDR3. In germline, CDR1 is KGHDR, CDR2 SFDVKD. Here the CDR3 DNA reads TGTGCCACCAGCGATCAGGGGGGCAGCAATCAGCCCCAGCATTTT. The encoded protein is CATSDQGGSNQPQHF.

J is TRBJ2-2 and V is TRBV24-1; 8 positions match TRBD1. This CDR3 has 15 amino acids. Looked up from germline, CDR1 is KGHDR and CDR2 is SFDVKD. Trimming at V came to 5 bases and at J to 5 bases, leaving 6 bases not matched to a gene. The DNA of the CDR3 is TGTGCCACCAGTGTTCGGACAGGGAAGACCGGGGAGCTGTTTTTT. Its protein is CATSVRTGKTGELFF.

In its sample, this clone is medium-sized. This chain uses TRBV6-6 with TRBJ1-6; 7 bases are shared with TRBD1. The CDR3 extends over 22 amino acids. The germline gives CDR1 MNHNY, CDR2 SVGAGI (reference sequence). Unmatched junction bases numbered 22, after V lost 5 bases and J lost 0 bases. CDR3 sequence: CASSPGTAISRNWSSYNSPLHF. The CDR3 region has the DNA TGTGCCAGCAGTCCCGGGACAGCCATCTCCCGTAATTGGAGCTCCTATAATTCACCCCTCCACTTT.

The chain recombines TRBV18 with TRBJ2-5, with 8 bases matching TRBD2. CDR3 length equals 18 residues. Trimming removed 6 bases from V and 2 bases from J; junction bases left unmatched: 17. CDR1 KGHSH and CDR2 LQKENI come from the germline V gene. The CDR3: CASSPSERRGATQETQYF. DNA of the CDR3: TGTGCCAGCTCCCCTTCCGAACGGCGGGGGGCGACACAAGAGACCCAGTACTTC.

This clone was counted only a few times. The chain carries TRBV4-1 and TRBJ1-1; D is undetermined. The CDR3 contains 16 residues. Germline V lookup: CDR1 MGHRA, CDR2 YSYEKL. V was shortened by 1 base and J by 5 bases, with 17 bases between the two germline ends. The CDR3 coding sequence is TGCGCCAGCAGCCAAGCTAAGGCACTCTGGAGGACTGAAGCTTTCTTT. This encodes CASSQAKALWRTEAFF.

The chain recombines TRBV10-3 with TRBJ1-5; D not certain. Trimming took off 3 bases at V and 4 bases at J, with 10 bases between the two ends. The CDR3 totals 14 residues. CDR1 is ENHRY and CDR2 is SYGVKD in the germline V gene. The CDR3 DNA sequence: TGTGCCATCAGTGAAGATGGGCAAAATCAGCCCCAGCATTTT. This encodes CAISEDGQNQPQHF.

The V gene is TRBV7-3, the J gene TRBJ2-3; unclear D gene. The CDR3 is 13 amino acids. Germline V gene lookup returns CDR1 SGHTA and CDR2 FQGTGA. The V gene lost 2 bases and the J gene lost 2 bases, with 5 bases spanning the gap. The CDR3: CASSLPNTDTQYF. The CDR3 nucleotides read TGTGCCAGCAGCTTACCTAACACAGATACGCAGTATTTT. The complete variable domain, with remaining parts taken from reference TRBV7-3 and TRBJ2-3, reads GAGVSQTPSNKVTEKGKYVELRCDPISGHTALYWYRQSLGQGPEFLIYFQGTGAADDSGLPNDRFFAVRPEGSVSTLKIQRTERGDSAVYLCASSLPNTDTQYFGPGTRLTVL.

The chain has TRBV14 and TRBJ1-2; D remains unclear. Trimming pared 0 bases from V and 2 bases from J, leaving 10 bases between. In germline, CDR1 is SGHDN, CDR2 FVKESK. The CDR3 is 15 amino acids. CDR3 residues: CASSQEPFLNYGYTF. CDR3 bases: TGTGCCAGCAGCCAAGAACCTTTTCTAAACTATGGCTACACCTTC.

For the CDR3, the DNA is TGTGCCAGTAGTACCGGAGGGACCCAGTACTTC. This encodes CASSTGGTQYF. The chain uses TRBV19 and TRBJ2-5; maybe TRBD2 (5 bases). V lost 4 bases, J lost 7 bases, and 7 bases lay in between. This CDR3 region has 11 residues. Germline-derived CDR1 and CDR2 are LNHDA and SQIVND (reference sequence).

J is TRBJ1-1 and V is TRBV13, with D uncertain. The germline CDR1 and CDR2 sequences are PRHDT and FYEKMQ (reference sequence). Trimming pared 2 bases from V and 5 bases from J, leaving 9 bases between. This CDR3 has 13 residues. CDR3 amino acids: CASSLNSGTEAFF. CDR3 DNA: TGTGCCAGCAGCTTAAACAGCGGGACTGAAGCTTTCTTT.

The chain carries TRBV27 and TRBJ1-6; D unclear. The V end was cut by 11 bases, the J end by 5 bases, with 19 bases between. This CDR3 is built from 15 residues. In germline, CDR1 is MNHEY, CDR2 SMNVEV (reference sequence). CDR3 sequence (DNA): TGTGCCGGCACCCCTGGGAGGAGGAATAATTCACCCCTCCACTTT. Translation gives CAGTPGRRNNSPLHF.

The rearrangement joins TRBV20-1 to TRBJ2-3; TRBD2 aligns across 9 bases. The CDR3 sequence is 15 residues long. Trimming at V came to 3 bases and at J to 5 bases, leaving 9 bases not matched to a gene. Looked up from germline, CDR1 is DFQATT and CDR2 is SNEGSKA (reference sequence). CDR3 protein: CSASSGGLAGDTQYF. In DNA, the CDR3 is TGCAGTGCTAGTAGTGGGGGACTAGCCGGAGATACGCAGTATTTT.

The chain combines TRBV15 with TRBJ2-3; D call uncertain. The ends were cut back, 0 bases at V and 5 bases at J, with 12 bases in the middle. CDR1 LNHNV and CDR2 YYDKDF come from the germline V gene (reference sequence). The CDR3 is 15 residues long. The chain's CDR3 is CATSRDPTVGDTQYF. In DNA, the CDR3 is TGTGCCACCAGCAGAGATCCCACTGTTGGAGATACGCAGTATTTT. Full variable domain (outside the CDR3, taken from reference TRBV15 and TRBJ2-3): DAMVIQNPRYQVTQFGKPVTLSCSQTLNHNVMYWYQQKSSQAPKLLFHYYDKDFNNEADTPDNFQSRRPNTSFCFLDIRSPGLGDTAMYLCATSRDPTVGDTQYFGPGTRLTVL.

The chain links TRBV12-5 to TRBJ2-5; D is unclear. V dropped 5 bases and J dropped 4 bases, with 8 bases sitting between them. Germline V gives CDR1 LGHNT, CDR2 FRNRAP. This CDR3 is 12 amino acids long. The CDR3 sequence is CASGLFRETQYF. The CDR3 DNA is TGTGCTAGTGGTCTCTTTAGAGAGACCCAGTACTTC. The whole variable domain, remainder taken from reference TRBV12-5 and TRBJ2-5, is DARVTQTPRHKVTEMGQEVTMRCQPILGHNTVFWYRQTMMQGLELLAYFRNRAPLDDSGMPKDRFSAEMPDATLATLKIQPSEPRDSAVYFCASGLFRETQYFGPGTRLLVL.

This clone has only one observation. The rearrangement uses TRBV5-4 and TRBJ2-3; 7 bases agree with TRBD2. The length of the CDR3 is 14 residues. Germline V gene data show CDR1 as SGHNT and CDR2 as YYREEE (reference sequence). Trimming at V came to 2 bases and at J to 4 bases, leaving 4 bases not matched to a gene. The CDR3 protein is CASSLNRGADTQYF. The CDR3, as DNA: TGTGCCAGCAGCTTAAACCGGGGGGCAGATACGCAGTATTTT.

V gene TRBV5-4 combines with J gene TRBJ2-1; 10 bases are a match to TRBD1. V shed 3 bases and J 3 bases; nucleotides not matched to a gene: 3. This CDR3 is built from 15 residues. Germline lookup yields CDR1 SGHNT and CDR2 YYREEE (reference sequence). The CDR3 spells CASSSGQGDYNEQFF. DNA of the CDR3: TGTGCCAGCAGCTCCGGACAGGGGGACTACAATGAGCAGTTCTTC.

The chain has TRBV9 and TRBJ1-2; D may be TRBD1 (5 bases). The germline V and J ends were trimmed by 6 bases and 4 bases, with 13 bases remaining between them. Germline CDR1 and CDR2: SGDLS and YYNGEE. This CDR3 contains 13 residues. The CDR3 sequence: CASNPGGTYGYTF. The CDR3 DNA reads as TGTGCCAGCAACCCGGGAGGGACCTATGGCTACACCTTC.

The chain couples TRBV2 to TRBJ1-1, with D uncertain. Germline V gene data show CDR1 as SNHLY and CDR2 as FYNNEI. V dropped 5 bases and J dropped 1 base, with 11 bases sitting between them. The CDR3 extends over 14 amino acids. The CDR3 DNA reads TGTGCCAGCAGTACACAATCAAGGAACACTGAAGCTTTCTTT. Protein product: CASSTQSRNTEAFF.

This chain links TRBV5-4 with TRBJ1-2; 9 bases are shared with TRBD1. The trim removed 3 bases at V and 8 bases at J, leaving 14 bases unmatched. Germline-derived CDR1 and CDR2 are SGHNT and YYREEE (reference sequence). This CDR3 has 16 amino acids. CDR3 protein: CASSSLPRDRDMGYTF. The CDR3 DNA reads TGTGCCAGCAGCTCACTACCGCGGGACAGGGATATGGGCTACACCTTC.